Listed here are 22 T cell receptor beta chains from one sample, sequenced in a study of tumor-infiltrating lymphocytes in primary liver carcinoma. Synthesis of TCR beta cDNA was carried out from 500 ng total RNA with a constant-region primer. ARM-PCR was slightly modified, and three nested multiplex PCR rounds with it gave rise to the TCR beta libraries. With TRBV1-TRBV30 forward primers and a C-beta reverse primer, the first two PCR rounds were run for 10 cycles each. One entry per CDR3 protein results from TCRdb running MiXCR on the multiplex PCR reads. The table lists roughly 45,000 distinct CDR3 sequences, 71% of them singletons. Extraction of RNA together with DNA used about 18-31 mg of unsorted bulk tissue. The material sequenced was liver tumor tissue from sampling region 5. Subset reported: tumor region T5, tumor centre. The receptors originated from a middle-aged man with primary liver carcinoma and hepatitis B virus infection.

The chain links TRBV19 to TRBJ2-1; 7 bases map to TRBD1. This CDR3 is built from 15 residues. Losses at the gene ends were 10 bases for V and 2 bases for J; bases not matched to a gene: 11. CDR1 LNHDA and CDR2 SQIVND come from the germline V gene (reference sequence). The CDR3 spells CATVNLGQTYNEQFF. In DNA form, the CDR3 reads TGTGCCACTGTAAACCTGGGACAGACCTACAATGAGCAGTTCTTC.

Worth noting for this clonotype: This may be a read error, as it is one base from a much larger clone. The chain links TRBV7-3 to TRBJ1-1; unclear D gene. The CDR3 is 13 residues long. CDR1 and CDR2 from the germline V gene are SGHTA and FQGTGA. CDR3 in amino acids: CASSLMGNTGAFF. The CDR3 DNA sequence: TGTGCCAGCAGCCTGATGGGGAACACTGGAGCTTTCTTT.

V gene TRBV10-1 combines with J gene TRBJ2-7; no definite D call. CDR1 is WNHNN, CDR2 SYGVQD, per germline (reference sequence). The CDR3 loop spans 14 amino acids. Trimming cost V 3 bases and J 5 bases, with 14 bases left between them. Here the CDR3 reads CASSDGERVDEQYF. For the CDR3, the DNA is TGCGCCAGCAGTGATGGCGAGAGAGTGGACGAGCAGTACTTC.

To note about this clonotype: At one end, the junction sequence differs from germline, possibly due to a read error. The chain combines TRBV12-3 or TRBV12-4 with TRBJ2-3, with D tentatively TRBD2 (6 bases). CDR3 length: 15 amino acids. The CDR3 reads CASILNSGGTDMQYF. The CDR3 DNA is TGTGCCAGCATCTTGAATAGCGGTGGGACTGATATGCAGTATTTT.

Note on this clonotype: An end of the junction differs from the germline gene, which may be a read error. This chain uses TRBV5-1 with TRBJ1-2; D possibly corresponds to TRBD1 (6 bases). The CDR3 runs 12 residues. Germline V CDR1 and CDR2: SGHRS, YFSETQ. This chain's CDR3 is CASCPQGNGYTF. CDR3 bases: TGCGCCAGCTGCCCACAGGGTAATGGCTATACCTTC.

Only one count was recorded for this clonotype. V gene TRBV11-2 combines with J gene TRBJ2-3; the D call may be TRBD1 or TRBD2 (5 bases each). The CDR3 sequence is 15 residues long. Germline CDR1 reads SGHAT; CDR2 reads FQNNGV. V was pared by 6 bases and J by 4 bases, with 17 bases between. Here the CDR3 reads CASRSRGSPSDTQYF. The CDR3 DNA sequence: TGTGCCAGCAGATCCCGGGGCTCCCCGTCAGATACGCAGTATTTT.

The chain uses TRBV4-1 and TRBJ2-2; tentatively, D is TRBD2 (5 bases). V gave up 6 bases and J gave up 13 bases, with 24 bases separating them. Germline CDR1 MGHRA, CDR2 YSYEKL. The CDR3 consists of 15 residues. CDR3 bases: TGCGCCAGCAGTCTAGCAGGAGATGTCACCGGGATGCTGTTTTTT. This codes for CASSLAGDVTGMLFF.

As to this clonotype: Mismatch with germline at one junction end may stem from a read error. V is TRBV4-1 and J is TRBJ2-3, with D possibly matching TRBD1 (5 bases). CDR1 and CDR2 from the germline V gene are MGHRA and YSYEKL. The CDR3 has 15 amino acids. CDR3 bases: TGTACCAGCAGCGTTTTAAGGGGAATGGCAGATACGCAGTATTTT. It yields the protein CTSSVLRGMADTQYF.

Regarding this clonotype: A junction boundary mismatches the germline segment, possibly from a read error. The chain couples TRBV4-2 to TRBJ2-1, with TRBD1 matching 8 bases. The CDR3 runs to 15 residues. CDR1 is LGHNA, CDR2 YNFKEQ, per germline. CDR3 sequence reads: CTSSPRTGGNNEQFF. The CDR3 DNA reads as TGTACCAGCAGCCCGCGAACAGGGGGGAACAATGAGCAGTTCTTC.

This clonotype showed up just a few times. This could be a read error, since a much larger clone is one nucleotide away. CDR3 protein: CASNENGGEQYF. CDR3 DNA: TGCGCCAGCAATGAGAATGGTGGCGAGCAGTACTTC. The V gene is TRBV10-1, the J gene TRBJ2-7; D is undetermined. The CDR3 contains 12 residues. Germline V gene sequence: CDR1 WNHNN, CDR2 SYGVQD (reference sequence).

This clonotype was recorded many times. This sequence joins TRBV7-9 and TRBJ2-1; TRBD2 matches 11 bases. V was clipped by 0 bases and J by 0 bases; unmatched bases: 10. In germline, CDR1 is SEHNR, CDR2 FQNEAQ (reference sequence). CDR3 length: 20 amino acids. CDR3 DNA sequence: TGTGCCAGCAGCTTAGCGCCGGGGACTAGCGGTAGCAGCTCCTACAATGAGCAGTTCTTC. This encodes CASSLAPGTSGSSSYNEQFF.

Concerning this clonotype: One junction end disagrees with the germline gene, perhaps due to a read error. The chain uses TRBV19 and TRBJ2-3; 8 bases are shared with TRBD1. The CDR3 has 16 amino acids. Per the germline V gene, CDR1 is LNHDA and CDR2 is SQIVND (reference sequence). In nucleotides, the CDR3 is TGTGCCAGTAGGGACAGGGTCACGGGAGAAACAGATACGCACTATTTT. It codes for CASRDRVTGETDTHYF. The full variable domain, in which reference TRBV19 and TRBJ2-3 provide the parts outside the CDR3, is DGGITQSPKYLFRKEGQNVTLSCEQNLNHDAMYWYRQDPGQGLRLIYYSQIVNDFQKGDIAEGYSVSREKKESFPLTVTSAQKNPTAFYLCASRDRVTGETDTHYFGPGTRLTVL.

The V gene is TRBV11-2, the J gene TRBJ2-5; the D gene is possibly TRBD1 (6 bases). This CDR3 comprises 15 residues. V lost 5 bases, J lost 2 bases, and 15 bases lay in between. Per the germline V gene, CDR1 is SGHAT and CDR2 is FQNNGV. In nucleotides, the CDR3 is TGTGCCAGCAGCCTGACCTGGACAGCTCAAGAGACCCAGTACTTC. Translating gives CASSLTWTAQETQYF.

Details on this clonotype: The germline gene is not matched at one end of the junction; a read error may be the cause. The rearrangement links TRBV11-2 to TRBJ2-3, with TRBD2 matching 9 bases. Germline V gene lookup returns CDR1 SGHAT and CDR2 FQNNGV. CDR3 size: 15 residues. CDR3 in amino acids: CASSFDAGGSDRQYF. The CDR3 nucleotides read TGTGCTAGCAGCTTCGATGCGGGAGGGTCTGATAGACAGTATTTT.

This clonotype appeared a few times. The chain has TRBV20-1 and TRBJ2-2; tentative D call: TRBD2 (5 bases). Deletions cut 1 base from V and 6 bases from J, with 9 bases between. The CDR3 consists of 13 residues. Per germline, CDR1 DFQATT and CDR2 SNEGSKA (reference sequence). The CDR3 sequence: CSARGTSPGELFF. The CDR3, as DNA: TGCAGTGCTAGAGGAACTAGTCCCGGGGAGCTGTTTTTT.

This clonotype has only one observation. Germline and junction disagree at one end, which may indicate a read error. This chain uses TRBV4-2 with TRBJ2-6, with a possible D match to TRBD1 (5 bases). Germline lookup yields CDR1 LGHNA and CDR2 YNFKEQ. The CDR3 sequence is 16 residues long. The CDR3 coding sequence is TGTGCCAGCAGCCCTGACTCTGGGGCTGGGGCCAACTTCCTGGCTTTC. It specifies CASSPDSGAGANFLAF.

J is TRBJ1-5 and V is TRBV19; no clear D gene. Germline-derived CDR1 and CDR2 are LNHDA and SQIVND (reference sequence). This CDR3 is 15 amino acids long. Trimming cost V 4 bases and J 3 bases, with 13 bases left between them. This CDR3 is CASSTLGLNNQPQHF. The DNA for the CDR3 is TGTGCCAGTAGTACTCTGGGCTTGAACAATCAGCCCCAGCATTTT. Full variable domain (missing parts from reference TRBV19 and TRBJ1-5): DGGITQSPKYLFRKEGQNVTLSCEQNLNHDAMYWYRQDPGQGLRLIYYSQIVNDFQKGDIAEGYSVSREKKESFPLTVTSAQKNPTAFYLCASSTLGLNNQPQHFGDGTRLSIL.

As for this clonotype: One junction end does not reproduce the germline sequence, and a read error may be involved. This chain uses TRBV12-3 or TRBV12-4 with TRBJ2-2, with D maybe TRBD1 (6 bases). This CDR3 is 13 amino acids long. The CDR3 loop is CVSNPRTAGALFF. Here the CDR3 DNA reads TGTGTCAGCAATCCCAGGACAGCCGGGGCGCTGTTTTTT.

This rearrangement joins TRBV5-6 to TRBJ1-4; TRBD1 matches 10 bases. There are 16 residues in the CDR3. The V and J ends lost 9 bases and 4 bases, in that order; junction bases with no gene match: 12. Germline V gene lookup returns CDR1 SGHDT and CDR2 YYEEEE. The CDR3 loop is CANSTTGGGGNEKLFF. CDR3 nucleotide sequence: TGTGCCAACAGTACGACAGGGGGCGGTGGTAATGAAAAACTGTTTTTT.

As for this clonotype: A read error is likely, as this CDR3 ends without the conserved phenylalanine or tryptophan. The DNA is left out, because the CDR3 cannot be placed on it with certainty; the CDR3 is given as TCRdb lists it. This chain connects TRBV4-1 to TRBJ2-1; the DNA was not compared with TRBD2, the D call given in the table. CDR1 and CDR2 (germline): MGHRA, YSYEKL. The CDR3 length is 14 residues, termini included. The CDR3 region is CASSQAGGYNERFS.

Concerning this clonotype: A much larger clone differs by one base, so this may be a read error. V is TRBV7-9 and J is TRBJ1-1; D is unclear. V lost 4 bases, J lost 5 bases, and 11 bases lay in between. Germline V gives CDR1 SEHNR, CDR2 FQNEAQ (reference sequence). The CDR3 runs 13 residues. The CDR3 DNA reads TGTGCCAGCAGCTCAGCGGCGGAAACTGAAGCTTTCTTT. Translation gives CASSSAAETEAFF.

Note on this clonotype: This may stem from a read error, because a much larger clone lies one nucleotide away. The conserved closing phenylalanine or tryptophan is absent in this CDR3, likely reflecting a read error. The CDR3 protein is CASSPTGAFGNTIYS. CDR3 DNA sequence: TGTGCCAGCAGCCCGACAGGGGCGTTTGGAAACACCATATATTCT. This sequence joins TRBV7-9 and TRBJ1-3; 8 nucleotides match TRBD1. This CDR3 has 15 residues. Germline V gene sequence: CDR1 SEHNR, CDR2 FQNEAQ (reference sequence). Trimming cost V 5 bases and J 3 bases; bases outside gene matches: 6.